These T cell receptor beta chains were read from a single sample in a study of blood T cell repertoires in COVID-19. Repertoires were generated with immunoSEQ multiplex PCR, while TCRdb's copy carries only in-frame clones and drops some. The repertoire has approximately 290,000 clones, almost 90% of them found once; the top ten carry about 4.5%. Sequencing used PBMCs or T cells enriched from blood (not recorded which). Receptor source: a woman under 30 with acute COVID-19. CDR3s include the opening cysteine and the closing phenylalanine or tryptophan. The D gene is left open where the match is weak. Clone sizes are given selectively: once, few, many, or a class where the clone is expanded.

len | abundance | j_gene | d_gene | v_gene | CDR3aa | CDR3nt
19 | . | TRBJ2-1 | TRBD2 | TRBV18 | CASSPPLAGGLSSYNEQFF | TGTGCCAGCTCACCACCATTAGCGGGAGGGTTGAGCTCCTACAATGAGCAGTTCTTC
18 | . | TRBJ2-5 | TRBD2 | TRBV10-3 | CAISEFAPTTSGRETQYF | TGTGCCATCAGTGAGTTTGCCCCGACGACTAGCGGGAGGGAGACCCAGTACTTC
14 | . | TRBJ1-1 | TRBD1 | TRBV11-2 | CASSLGQGGPEAFF | TGTGCCAGCAGCTTGGGACAGGGAGGGCCTGAAGCTTTCTTT
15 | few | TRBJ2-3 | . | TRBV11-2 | CASSLNSGGTDTQYF | TGTGCCAGCAGCTTAAACTCCGGGGGCACAGATACGCAGTATTTT
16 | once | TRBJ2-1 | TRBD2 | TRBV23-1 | CASLGTSGRANNEQFF | TGCGCCAGCCTCGGGACTAGCGGGAGGGCCAACAATGAGCAGTTCTTC
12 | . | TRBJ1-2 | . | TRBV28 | CVSRDGNYGYTF | TGTGTTTCCAGGGATGGTAACTATGGCTACACCTTC
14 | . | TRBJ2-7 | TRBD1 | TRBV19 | CASSIKQGAHEQYF | TGTGCCAGTAGTATAAAACAGGGGGCCCACGAGCAGTACTTC
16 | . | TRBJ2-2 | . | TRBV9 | CASRPYGTSRTGELFF | TGTGCCAGCAGGCCTTATGGGACATCAAGAACCGGGGAGCTGTTTTTT
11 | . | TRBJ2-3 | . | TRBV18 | CASSFTDTQYF | TGTGCCAGCTCCTTCACAGATACGCAGTATTTT
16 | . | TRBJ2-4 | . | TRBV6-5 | CASSYSLGVAKNIQYF | TGTGCCAGCAGTTACTCTCTCGGGGTAGCCAAAAACATTCAGTACTTC
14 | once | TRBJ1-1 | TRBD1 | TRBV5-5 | CASSPGQGGTEAFF | TGTGCCAGCAGCCCGGGACAGGGTGGGACTGAAGCTTTCTTT
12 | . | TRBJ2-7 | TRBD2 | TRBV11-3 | CASGREPYEQYF | TGTGCCTCGGGGCGGGAGCCCTACGAGCAGTACTTC